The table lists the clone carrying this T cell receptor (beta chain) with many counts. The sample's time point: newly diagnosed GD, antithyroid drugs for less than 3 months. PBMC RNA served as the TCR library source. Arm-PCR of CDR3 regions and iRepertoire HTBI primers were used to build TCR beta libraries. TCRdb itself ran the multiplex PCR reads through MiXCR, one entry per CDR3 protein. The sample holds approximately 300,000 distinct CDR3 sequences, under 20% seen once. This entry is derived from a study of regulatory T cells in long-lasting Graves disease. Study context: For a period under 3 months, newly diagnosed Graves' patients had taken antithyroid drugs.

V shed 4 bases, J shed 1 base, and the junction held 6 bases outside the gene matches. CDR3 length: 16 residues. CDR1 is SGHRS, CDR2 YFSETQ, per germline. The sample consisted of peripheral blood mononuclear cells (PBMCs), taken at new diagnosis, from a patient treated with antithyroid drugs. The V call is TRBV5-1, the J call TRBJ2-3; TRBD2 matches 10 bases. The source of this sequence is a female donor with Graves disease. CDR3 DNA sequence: TGCGCCAGCAGCCCGACCCTAGCGGGAGGCACAGATACGCAGTATTTT. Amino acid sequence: CASSPTLAGGTDTQYF.